What follows describes a single TCR beta chain. The antigen remains undetermined. Unique molecular identifiers were built into the TCR beta cDNA libraries. From the PCR reads, TCRdb called clonotypes with MiXCR, one entry per CDR3 protein. This repertoire shows more than 450,000 distinct CDR3 sequences, 40% to 50% found once; its top ten account for 1.5% to 2%. V trimming: 0 bases; J trimming: 4 bases; junction bases outside the gene matches: 6. This CDR3 has 16 residues. The V gene's germline CDR1 is MNHNY and CDR2 SVGAGI (reference sequence). The data belong to a study of post-analysis software for immune sequencing data. Study observations and caveats: Four or five TRBV segments were significantly more frequent in patients than in controls. TRBV5-6, TRBV5-1 and TRBV20-1 were among these segments.

The sample comprised blood. V gene TRBV6-6 combines with J gene TRBJ2-1; 7 nucleotides align to TRBD2. The TCR sequence derives from a girl aged 5-17 years with multiple sclerosis. In nucleotides, the CDR3 is TGTGCCAGCAGTTACTCGGGGGGAGGGCCATACAATGAGCAGTTCTTC. Protein: CASSYSGGGPYNEQFF.